The present T cell receptor beta chain was sequenced within a study of T cells after yellow fever vaccination. There are many counts of this clonotype. With 6 bases removed from V and 2 bases from J, the gap between germline ends came to 13 bases. Germline V CDR1 and CDR2: SQVTM, ANQGSEA. The CDR3 runs to 13 residues. Each CDR3 protein gets one entry after TCRdb re-called the 5' RACE reads with MiXCR. The sample yields over 150,000 distinct CDR3 sequences, 6% to 7.5% seen once. The specimen was CD4+ T cells sorted from PBMCs, collected roughly 5 days after the first yellow fever vaccination. V is TRBV29-1 and J is TRBJ1-1, with D maybe TRBD1 (5 bases). This TCR was sampled from a man younger than 35 who received the YFV17D yellow fever vaccine. As DNA, the CDR3 is TGCAGCGTCGGTCTAGGGGCTAACACTGAAGCTTTCTTT. It specifies CSVGLGANTEAFF.